Below are 19 T cell receptor beta chains sequenced from a single sample in a study of shared clonotypes between healthy human individuals. TCRdb's copy holds only in-frame clones and misses some; the assay was immunoSEQ multiplex PCR. The data show approximately 590,000 clones, nearly 97% seen once. In the naive CD8 group, cells lacked CD45RO and were positively selected for CCR7, so terminally differentiated effector memory CD45RA+ cells were left out. Sequenced sample: naive CD8+ T cells sorted from blood. The source of these receptors is a woman in her twenties or thirties in good health.

This chain joins TRBV27 and TRBJ2-3; D is ambiguous. The germline gives CDR1 MNHEY, CDR2 SMNVEV (reference sequence). Trimming removed 8 bases from V and 5 bases from J, with 5 bases in between. CDR3 length: 10 residues. The CDR3 loop reads CASLGDTQYF. In DNA form, the CDR3 reads TGTGCCAGCCTGGGAGATACGCAGTATTTT.

V and J are TRBV9 and TRBJ1-1, with TRBD1 identical over 7 bases. J gave up 5 bases and V 4 bases, and 8 bases lay outside the gene matches. The CDR3 extends over 14 amino acids. The germline gives CDR1 SGDLS, CDR2 YYNGEE. The CDR3: CASSPWDSKTEAFF. As DNA, the CDR3 is TGTGCCAGCAGCCCTTGGGACAGCAAGACTGAAGCTTTCTTT. Combining the CDR3 with reference TRBV9 and TRBJ1-1 gives the whole variable domain DSGVTQTPKHLITATGQRVTLRCSPRSGDLSVYWYQQSLDQGLQFLIQYYNGEERAKGNILERFSAQQFPDLHSELNLSSLELGDSALYFCASSPWDSKTEAFFGQGTRLTVV.

The V and J genes are TRBV28 and TRBJ2-3, with a tentative D call TRBD1 (6 bases). The CDR3 consists of 15 residues. CDR1 MDHEN and CDR2 SYDVKM come from the germline V gene. With 9 bases removed from V and 4 bases from J, the gap between germline ends came to 20 bases. DNA of the CDR3: TGTGCCAGTGCAGGTTTTGGGGGCGCAGCAGATACGCAGTATTTT. Its protein is CASAGFGGAADTQYF. The whole variable domain, filled in from reference TRBV28 and TRBJ2-3, reads DVKVTQSSRYLVKRTGEKVFLECVQDMDHENMFWYRQDPGLGLRLIYFSYDVKMKEKGDIPEGYSVSREKKERFSLILESASTNQTSMYLCASAGFGGAADTQYFGPGTRLTVL.

V and J are TRBV19 and TRBJ2-1; TRBD2 aligns across 13 bases. The junction had 6 bases not matched to a gene; V was cut back by 9 bases and J by 10 bases. The CDR3 length is 13 residues. The germline V gene encodes CDR1 LNHDA and CDR2 SQIVND (reference sequence). The CDR3 DNA reads TGTGCCAGCGGACTAGCGGGAGCTAGCGAGCAGTTCTTC. Protein: CASGLAGASEQFF.

V and J are TRBV5-4 and TRBJ2-1, with D possibly being TRBD1 (6 bases). There are 12 residues in the CDR3. Germline CDR1 is SGHNT and CDR2 is YYREEE (reference sequence). Trimming stripped 3 bases from V and 8 bases from J, with 9 bases between. The CDR3 DNA follows: TGTGCCAGCAGCTACAGGGACGATGAGCAGTTCTTC. Translated, it gives CASSYRDDEQFF.

The V gene is TRBV27, the J gene TRBJ2-7; TRBD2 aligns across 12 bases. V shed 8 bases and J 7 bases; nucleotides not matched to a gene: 12. This CDR3 has 15 amino acids. Germline CDR1 is MNHEY and CDR2 is SMNVEV (reference sequence). CDR3: CASPPLAGGRREQYF. CDR3 in DNA: TGTGCCAGCCCACCTCTAGCGGGGGGGAGAAGGGAGCAGTACTTC.

J is TRBJ2-5 and V is TRBV30; D call uncertain. Germline V CDR1 and CDR2: GTSNPN, SVGIG (reference sequence). Trimming stripped 4 bases from V and 5 bases from J, with 20 bases between. The CDR3 has 15 residues. The CDR3 sequence: CAWTVDRVPGETQYF. The CDR3, as DNA: TGTGCCTGGACCGTGGATCGAGTTCCTGGGGAGACCCAGTACTTC.

This sequence joins TRBV2 and TRBJ2-7, with D unresolved. The germline gives CDR1 SNHLY, CDR2 FYNNEI. The CDR3 is 15 amino acids. The germline V and J ends were trimmed by 6 bases and 6 bases, with 21 bases remaining between them. The CDR3 region has the DNA TGTGCCAGCAGCTCGCGAACCGGGCCCTTGAGCGAGCAGTACTTC. This translates into CASSSRTGPLSEQYF.

This chain uses TRBV19 with TRBJ1-5; TRBD1 matches at 7 bases. CDR3 length: 15 amino acids. V lost 7 bases to trimming and J lost 2 bases; unmatched junction nucleotides: 8. Germline V CDR1 and CDR2: LNHDA, SQIVND (reference sequence). As DNA, the CDR3 is TGTGCCAGTATGGGGACAGAACTGGGCAATCAGCCCCAGCATTTT. Its translation: CASMGTELGNQPQHF.

The chain is built from TRBV5-8 and TRBJ1-5, with D possibly matching TRBD1 (6 bases). Germline V gene data show CDR1 as SGHTS and CDR2 as YDEGEE. The CDR3 loop spans 15 amino acids. The V gene lost 0 bases and the J gene lost 6 bases, with 13 bases spanning the gap. The CDR3 spells CASSLDVGAGQPQHF. The CDR3 DNA reads as TGTGCCAGCAGCTTGGACGTGGGGGCGGGTCAGCCCCAGCATTTT. Combining the CDR3 with reference TRBV5-8 and TRBJ1-5 gives the whole variable domain EAGVTQSPTHLIKTRGQQATLRCSPISGHTSVYWYQQALGLGLQFLLWYDEGEERNRGNFPPRFSGRQFPNYSSELNVNALELEDSALYLCASSLDVGAGQPQHFGDGTRLSIL.

The DNA of the CDR3 is TGTGCCAGCTCCCCCGGGACTAGCTTGGCTGGGGCGACCCAGTACTTC. Protein sequence: CASSPGTSLAGATQYF. V usage is TRBV18 and J usage is TRBJ2-5; 9 bases map to TRBD2. The CDR3 length is 16 residues. V was pared by 6 bases and J by 7 bases, with 15 bases of the junction left unmatched. Looked up from germline, CDR1 is KGHSH and CDR2 is LQKENI.

V is TRBV4-1 and J is TRBJ1-2; 8 positions match TRBD1. This CDR3 comprises 12 residues. V gave up 5 bases and J gave up 8 bases; unmatched junction bases: 4. Germline CDR1 reads MGHRA; CDR2 reads YSYEKL. The CDR3 DNA sequence: TGCGCCAGCAGCGACCGGACAGGGGGCTACACCTTC. Its translation is CASSDRTGGYTF.

The chain employs TRBV4-1 and TRBJ1-4, with 7 bases lining up with TRBD1. The junction had 13 bases not matched to a gene; V was cut back by 4 bases and J by 8 bases. The CDR3 spans 16 residues. Per germline, CDR1 MGHRA and CDR2 YSYEKL. The CDR3 loop is CASSRLNRGDGEKLFF. The CDR3 bases are TGCGCCAGCAGCCGATTAAACAGGGGCGATGGCGAAAAACTGTTTTTT.

The chain joins TRBV13 to TRBJ2-2; no firm D call. CDR3 length: 14 amino acids. The V gene lost 6 bases and the J gene lost 2 bases, with 10 bases spanning the gap. Germline values: CDR1 PRHDT, CDR2 FYEKMQ (reference sequence). This chain's CDR3 is CASRIVGNTGELFF. CDR3 sequence (DNA): TGTGCCAGCAGGATTGTGGGCAACACCGGGGAGCTGTTTTTT.

The chain carries TRBV11-1 and TRBJ2-5; the D call may be TRBD1 or TRBD2 (5 bases each). The CDR3 is made up of 14 amino acids. V dropped 5 bases and J dropped 1 base, with 11 bases sitting between them. Germline-derived CDR1 and CDR2 are SGHAT and FQDESV (reference sequence). The CDR3 DNA reads TGTGCCAGCAGCGCCTGGGGGTCCCAAGAGACCCAGTACTTC. Amino acids: CASSAWGSQETQYF. Full variable domain (outside the CDR3, taken from reference TRBV11-1 and TRBJ2-5): EAEVAQSPRYKITEKSQAVAFWCDPISGHATLYWYRQILGQGPELLVQFQDESVVDDSQLPKDRFSAERLKGVDSTLKIQPAELGDSAMYLCASSAWGSQETQYFGPGTRLLVL.

The V gene is TRBV6-6, the J gene TRBJ2-7; no clear D gene. V was trimmed by 2 bases and J by 4 bases, leaving 9 bases between them. The CDR3 loop spans 13 amino acids. Germline V CDR1 and CDR2: MNHNY, SVGAGI (reference sequence). CDR3 bases: TGTGCCAGCAGTTACGCCACTTCGTACGAGCAGTACTTC. Protein product: CASSYATSYEQYF.

This chain connects TRBV28 to TRBJ2-1; D may be TRBD2 (6 bases). The germline CDR1 and CDR2 sequences are MDHEN and SYDVKM. CDR3 length equals 15 residues. The V end was cut by 3 bases, the J end by 0 bases, with 9 bases between. The CDR3 loop is CASSFLGSSYNEQFF. As DNA, the CDR3 is TGTGCCAGCAGTTTTCTCGGGAGCTCCTACAATGAGCAGTTCTTC.

V is TRBV15 and J is TRBJ2-1; tentatively, D is TRBD1 (6 bases). This CDR3 is built from 16 residues. Trimming pared 3 bases from V and 3 bases from J, leaving 15 bases between. Germline lookup yields CDR1 LNHNV and CDR2 YYDKDF (reference sequence). The CDR3 nucleotides are TGTGCCACCAGCAGGGGGACACTGACGGGCTACAATGAGCAGTTCTTC. Translation gives CATSRGTLTGYNEQFF.

Turning to this clone: The sample carries other DNA sequences with the same CDR3. The V call is TRBV9, the J call TRBJ1-2, with D perhaps matching TRBD1 (5 bases). Germline V gene sequence: CDR1 SGDLS, CDR2 YYNGEE. V was trimmed by 0 bases and J by 5 bases, leaving 5 bases between them. The CDR3 loop spans 12 amino acids. CDR3 coding DNA: TGTGCCAGCAGCGTAGGGGGGTATGGCTACACCTTC. Translating gives CASSVGGYGYTF.